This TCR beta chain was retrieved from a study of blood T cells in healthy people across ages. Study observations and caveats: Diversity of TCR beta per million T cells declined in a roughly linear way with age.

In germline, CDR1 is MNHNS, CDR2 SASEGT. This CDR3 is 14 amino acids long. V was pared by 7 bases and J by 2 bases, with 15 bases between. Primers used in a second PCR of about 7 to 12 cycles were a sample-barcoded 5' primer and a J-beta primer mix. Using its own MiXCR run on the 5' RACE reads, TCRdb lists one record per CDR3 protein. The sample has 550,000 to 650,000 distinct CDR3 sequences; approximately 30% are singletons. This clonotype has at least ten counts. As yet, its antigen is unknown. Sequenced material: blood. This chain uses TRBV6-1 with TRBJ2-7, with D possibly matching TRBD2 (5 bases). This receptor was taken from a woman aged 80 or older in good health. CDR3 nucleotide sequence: TGTGCCAGCACCGAGGGCTGGGCCACCTACGAGCAGTACTTC. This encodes CASTEGWATYEQYF.